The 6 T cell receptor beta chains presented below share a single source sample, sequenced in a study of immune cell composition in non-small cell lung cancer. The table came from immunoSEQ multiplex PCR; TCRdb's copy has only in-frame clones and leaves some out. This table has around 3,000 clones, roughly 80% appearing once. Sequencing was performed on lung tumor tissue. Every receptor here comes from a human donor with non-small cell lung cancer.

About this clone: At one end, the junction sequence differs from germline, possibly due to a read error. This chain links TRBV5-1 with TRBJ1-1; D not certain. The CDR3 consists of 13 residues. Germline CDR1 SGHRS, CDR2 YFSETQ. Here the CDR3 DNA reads TGTGCCAGCAGCTTCACGGTGAACACTGAAGCTTTCTTT. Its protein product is CASSFTVNTEAFF.

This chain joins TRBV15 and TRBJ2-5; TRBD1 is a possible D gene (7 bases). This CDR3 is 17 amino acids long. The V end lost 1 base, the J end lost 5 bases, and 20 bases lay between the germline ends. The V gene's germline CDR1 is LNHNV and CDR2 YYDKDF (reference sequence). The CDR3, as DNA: TGTGCCACCAGCAGAGGGGAGGCAGGGGGACTTGGGGAGACCCAGTACTTC. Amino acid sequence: CATSRGEAGGLGETQYF.

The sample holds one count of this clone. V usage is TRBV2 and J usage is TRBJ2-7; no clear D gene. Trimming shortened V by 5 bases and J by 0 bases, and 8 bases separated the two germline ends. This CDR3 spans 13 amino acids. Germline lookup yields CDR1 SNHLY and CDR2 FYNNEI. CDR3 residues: CASSQDYSYEQYF. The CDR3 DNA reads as TGTGCCAGCAGTCAGGATTACTCCTACGAGCAGTACTTC.

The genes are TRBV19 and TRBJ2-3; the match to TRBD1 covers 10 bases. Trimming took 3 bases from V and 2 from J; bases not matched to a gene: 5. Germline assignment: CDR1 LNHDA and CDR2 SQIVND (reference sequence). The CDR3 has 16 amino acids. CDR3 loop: CASSIPGTGATDTQYF. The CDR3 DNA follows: TGTGCCAGTAGTATCCCCGGGACAGGGGCCACAGATACGCAGTATTTT.

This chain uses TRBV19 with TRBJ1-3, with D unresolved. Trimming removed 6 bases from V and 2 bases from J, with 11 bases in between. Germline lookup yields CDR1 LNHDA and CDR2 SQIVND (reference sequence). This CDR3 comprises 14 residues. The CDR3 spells CASRRAGTGNTIYF. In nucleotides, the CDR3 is TGTGCCAGTAGACGTGCGGGGACTGGAAACACCATATATTTT.

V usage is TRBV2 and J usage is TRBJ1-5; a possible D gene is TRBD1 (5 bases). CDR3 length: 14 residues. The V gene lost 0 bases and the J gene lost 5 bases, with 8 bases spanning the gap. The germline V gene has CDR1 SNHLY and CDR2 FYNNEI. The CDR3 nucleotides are TGTGCCAGCAGTGAAGCGCTAGGGGATCAGCCCCAGCATTTT. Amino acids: CASSEALGDQPQHF. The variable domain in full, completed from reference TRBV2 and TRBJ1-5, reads EPEVTQTPSHQVTQMGQEVILRCVPISNHLYFYWYRQILGQKVEFLVSFYNNEISEKSEIFDDQFSVERPDGSNFTLKIRSTKLEDSAMYFCASSEALGDQPQHFGDGTRLSIL.